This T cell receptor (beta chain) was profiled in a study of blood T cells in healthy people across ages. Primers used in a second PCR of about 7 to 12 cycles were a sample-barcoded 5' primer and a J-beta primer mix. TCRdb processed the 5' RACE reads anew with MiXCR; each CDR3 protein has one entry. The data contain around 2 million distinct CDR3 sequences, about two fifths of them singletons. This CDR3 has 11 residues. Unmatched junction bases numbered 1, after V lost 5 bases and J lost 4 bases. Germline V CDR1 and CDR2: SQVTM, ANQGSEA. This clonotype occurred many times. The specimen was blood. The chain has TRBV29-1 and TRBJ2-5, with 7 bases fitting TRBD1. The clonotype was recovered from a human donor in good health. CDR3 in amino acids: CSVSGGETQYF. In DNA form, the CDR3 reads TGCAGCGTTTCAGGGGGAGAGACCCAGTACTTC.